This T cell receptor beta chain was captured by sequencing in a study of T cell responses to AZD1222 COVID-19 vaccine. Points from the study as a whole: Nearly half of spike-specific TCRs reportedly target variant regions that are unmutated in the B.1.351 and B.1.1.7 variants. Clonal diversity may have been underestimated, and the donors were mostly white British, with more females than males. Baseline serostatus was positive in only a handful of AZD1222 recipients. It was only after the peak T cell response that any repertoires were sampled.

The table came from immunoSEQ multiplex PCR; TCRdb's copy has only in-frame clones and leaves some out. The sample has roughly 150,000 clones; approximately 83% are singletons. About this clone: What it binds is unknown.

Germline assignment: CDR1 MRHNA and CDR2 SNTAGT. With V trimmed by 11 bases and J by 8 bases, 15 bases remained unmatched. This CDR3 has 14 residues. This sample comprised peripheral blood, obtained on day 0 of AZD1222 vaccination. The sequence derives from an adult in good health. The gene calls are TRBV6-4 and TRBJ1-2, with TRBD1 matching 9 bases. The CDR3 here is CAVRDLRTGDGYTF. For the CDR3, the DNA is TGTGCCGTCAGGGACCTAAGGACAGGGGACGGCTACACCTTC.